Listed here is a single T cell receptor beta chain. No antigen is known for it. By way of CD45RO/CCR7/CD25/CD127/CD95/CD27, the CD4+ regulatory, stem cell-like memory, central memory and naive cells were sorted. cDNA synthesis used the whole RNA isolate, giving expressed TCRB sequences. Only in-frame clones appear in the TCRdb table, and some are missing; sequencing was by immunoSEQ multiplex PCR. Seen here are over 100,000 clones, around 17% observed once, and the top ten hold over 2%. This sample was taken from a study of beta chain features in type 1 diabetes. Study-wide findings and caveats: Amplification by PCR could prefer shorter templates, with the same effect in patients and controls. In every one of the four CD4+ subsets, TCRB CDR3s were moderately but significantly shorter in Type 1 diabetes patients. Comparison showed that naive, central memory and Treg TCRB repertoires appeared more similar among patients than among healthy donors.

The ends lost 6 bases at V and 2 bases at J; junction bases unmatched: 6. The CDR3 covers 14 residues. Germline CDR1 LNHDA, CDR2 SQIVND (reference sequence). This receptor was obtained from a man aged 30 to 45 with type 1 diabetes. The V gene is TRBV19, the J gene TRBJ2-5, with 7 bases that match TRBD1. The sequenced material came from central memory CD4+ T cells from blood. The chain's CDR3 is CASSTTGHQETQYF. In DNA form, the CDR3 reads TGTGCCAGTAGCACGACAGGGCATCAAGAGACCCAGTACTTC. The complete variable domain, with remaining parts taken from reference TRBV19 and TRBJ2-5, reads DGGITQSPKYLFRKEGQNVTLSCEQNLNHDAMYWYRQDPGQGLRLIYYSQIVNDFQKGDIAEGYSVSREKKESFPLTVTSAQKNPTAFYLCASSTTGHQETQYFGPGTRLLVL.